This entry lists 13 T cell receptor beta chains sequenced from one sample in a study of cytomegalovirus exposure and HLA in healthy donors. TCRdb's table, derived via immunoSEQ multiplex PCR, lists solely in-frame clones and lacks some. This repertoire shows over 200,000 clones, 88% found once; its top ten account for about 3%. Sequencing was done on a sample of PBMCs. The receptors shown here come from a woman in her late teens or twenties in good health and CMV-seronegative.

As to this clone: Other DNA sequences in the sample encode the same CDR3. This rearrangement joins TRBV4-2 to TRBJ2-1; possibly TRBD2 for D (7 bases). Per germline, CDR1 LGHNA and CDR2 YNFKEQ. This CDR3 contains 15 residues. V lost 0 bases to trimming and J lost 6 bases, with 12 bases between them. The CDR3, as DNA: TGTGCCAGCAGCCAAGACTCGGGGGGCCCCAATGAGCAGTTCTTC. It codes for CASSQDSGGPNEQFF.

The chain recombines TRBV4-1 with TRBJ2-4, with 7 bases aligning to TRBD2. This CDR3 is built from 17 residues. CDR1 and CDR2 from the germline V gene are MGHRA and YSYEKL. V gave up 0 bases and J gave up 6 bases; unmatched junction bases: 11. The CDR3, as DNA: TGCGCCAGCAGCCAAGAGGGTCGCGGGAGAGGATTAAACATTCAGTACTTC. This gives the protein CASSQEGRGRGLNIQYF.

This rearrangement joins TRBV28 to TRBJ1-5, with a tentative D call TRBD1 (6 bases). V shed 5 bases and J shed 4 bases, with 12 bases lying between them. The CDR3 runs 14 residues. Germline values: CDR1 MDHEN, CDR2 SYDVKM. The CDR3 bases are TGTGCCAGCAGTCAGGGGAGCAGGAATCAGCCCCAGCATTTT. This sequence encodes CASSQGSRNQPQHF.

This chain uses TRBV4-3 with TRBJ2-1; TRBD2 matches 11 bases. The V gene end was trimmed by 0 bases and the J gene end by 5 bases; junction bases not matched to a gene: 9. CDR3 length equals 18 residues. Germline-derived CDR1 and CDR2 are LGHNA and YSLEER. CDR3 DNA: TGCGCCAGCAGCCAAGATGAGCCACCGGGACTAGCGGACAATGAGCAGTTCTTC. It specifies CASSQDEPPGLADNEQFF.

The V and J genes are TRBV19 and TRBJ1-5; TRBD1 matches 7 bases. V gave up 5 bases and J gave up 2 bases; unmatched junction bases: 9. The CDR3 runs 16 residues. CDR1 is LNHDA and CDR2 is SQIVND in the germline V gene (reference sequence). The CDR3 here is CASSSRQGAGNQPQHF. The CDR3, as DNA: TGTGCCAGTAGTTCCAGACAGGGAGCCGGCAATCAGCCCCAGCATTTT.

The rearrangement links TRBV4-3 to TRBJ2-3; TRBD2 agrees at 7 bases. The trim removed 0 bases at V and 0 bases at J, leaving 3 bases unmatched. Germline loops: CDR1 LGHNA, CDR2 YSLEER. The CDR3 loop spans 16 amino acids. CDR3 nucleotides: TGCGCCAGCAGCCAAGAACAAGCGGGGAGCACAGATACGCAGTATTTT. This encodes CASSQEQAGSTDTQYF.

By share of the sample, this clone is medium-sized (0.01 to 0.1%). The chain uses TRBV6-1 and TRBJ2-1, with 10 bases aligning to TRBD2. The germline CDR1 and CDR2 sequences are MNHNS and SASEGT. The CDR3 has 15 amino acids. V dropped 1 base and J dropped 5; count of bases not matched to a gene: 2. The CDR3 reads CASSEGTSGNNEQFF. In DNA form, the CDR3 reads TGTGCCAGCAGTGAAGGGACTAGCGGAAACAATGAGCAGTTCTTC.

The chain uses TRBV2 and TRBJ2-7; 7 bases are a match to TRBD2. Looked up from germline, CDR1 is SNHLY and CDR2 is FYNNEI. The trim removed 6 bases at V and 0 bases at J, leaving 2 bases unmatched. The CDR3 runs to 13 residues. This CDR3 is CASRGLDSYEQYF. CDR3 coding DNA: TGTGCCAGCAGAGGACTAGACTCCTACGAGCAGTACTTC.

The J gene is TRBJ2-1, the V gene TRBV12-5; 7 nucleotides match TRBD2. V dropped 5 bases and J dropped 9; count of bases not matched to a gene: 4. CDR3 length: 12 amino acids. Germline V gene sequence: CDR1 LGHNT, CDR2 FRNRAP. The CDR3 region is CASGPIAGEQFF. The CDR3 bases are TGTGCTAGTGGTCCGATAGCGGGTGAGCAGTTCTTC.

The chain recombines TRBV4-1 with TRBJ2-5, with a tentative D call TRBD1 (6 bases). The CDR3 has 16 residues. The germline V gene has CDR1 MGHRA and CDR2 YSYEKL. V was cut by 4 bases and J by 4 bases, with 19 bases left in between. The chain's CDR3 is CASSLIGTRLLETQYF. Written as DNA, the CDR3 is TGCGCCAGCAGCCTGATCGGGACACGGCTTTTAGAGACCCAGTACTTC.

The chain combines TRBV9 with TRBJ2-7; 7 bases fit TRBD2. This CDR3 region has 14 residues. The J segment lost 0 bases and the V segment lost 4 bases, leaving 4 bases of the junction unmatched. Germline CDR1 and CDR2: SGDLS and YYNGEE. The CDR3, as DNA: TGTGCCAGCAGCACAGCGGGGAGCTCCTACGAGCAGTACTTC. Its protein is CASSTAGSSYEQYF.

This clone occurred a few times. Within the sample, other DNA sequences also encode this same CDR3. The V call is TRBV5-5, the J call TRBJ2-1; 10 bases fit TRBD2. The ends lost 0 bases at V and 5 bases at J; junction bases unmatched: 2. The germline V gene encodes CDR1 SGHKS and CDR2 YYEKEE (reference sequence). The CDR3 is 15 residues long. CDR3 in amino acids: CASSLGTSGHNEQFF. The DNA for the CDR3 is TGTGCCAGCAGCTTGGGGACTAGCGGACACAATGAGCAGTTCTTC.

This rearrangement joins TRBV28 to TRBJ2-7; 8 positions match TRBD1. Germline-derived CDR1 and CDR2 are MDHEN and SYDVKM. The CDR3 loop spans 14 amino acids. The trim removed 2 bases at V and 9 bases at J, leaving 9 bases unmatched. The CDR3 bases are TGTGCCAGCAGTTTAATCAGGGGGCGCCTCGGGCAGTACTTC. Protein product: CASSLIRGRLGQYF.